This paragraph reports one T cell receptor (beta chain). This record belongs to a study of blood T cell repertoires in COVID-19. Overall study: Some COVID-19 samples were acute and others convalescent; all came from the United States, Italy and Spain. Nucleic acid was either cDNA or gDNA, and it came from T cells, B-cell-depleted T cells, or PBMCs.

This CDR3 is built from 10 residues. V dropped 2 bases and J dropped 11 bases, with 5 bases sitting between them. The germline gives CDR1 MNHNY, CDR2 SVGAGI (reference sequence). Original processing methods: Counts of nucleated cells, estimated from reference gene primer amplification, were obtained. Produced via immunoSEQ multiplex PCR; TCRdb's table is partial and in-frame only. That table furnishes V, J and clone size, whereas the DNA furnished D and trimming. The sample yields some 45,000 clones, roughly 80% seen once. This TCR was sampled from a woman in her sixties with acute or convalescent COVID-19. The sample comprised peripheral blood. The rearrangement uses TRBV6-6 and TRBJ2-3; D is uncertain. The CDR3 loop reads CASSYPLQYF. The DNA for the CDR3 is TGTGCCAGCAGTTACCCTTTGCAGTATTTT.